Listed below are T cell receptor beta chains from one sample, sequenced in a study of Graves' ophthalmopathy and Graves' hyperthyroidism. TCRdb used MiXCR to reprocess the multiplex PCR reads, holding one entry per CDR3 protein. The table includes 500,000 to 700,000 distinct CDR3 sequences, approximately 35% detected once. Sequencing was carried out using peripheral blood or thyroid tissue (not recorded which). These receptors all stem from an adult man with Graves' hyperthyroidism. Each CDR3 is given with its conserved first and last residue. The D gene is left open where the match is weak.

d_call j_call v_call cdr3_aa
- TRBJ1-2 TRBV24-1 CATSDLASDYGYTF
- TRBJ1-3 TRBV7-2 CASSSQARSGNTIYF
- TRBJ2-2 TRBV7-3 CASSRGLETTGELFF
TRBD1 TRBJ1-1 TRBV19 CASSIVVGTGVTEAFF
- TRBJ1-4 TRBV29-1 CSVQSGGFGEKLFF
- TRBJ2-3 TRBV29-1 CSVGGDPDRDSTDTQYF
- TRBJ1-2 TRBV29-1 CSGRVADGYTF
- TRBJ1-1 TRBV10-3 CAISEGGAGNTEAFF
- TRBJ2-5 TRBV20-1 CSARRGSEETQYF
- TRBJ1-2 TRBV12-3/TRBV12-4 CASSAKGRAAAF
TRBD2 TRBJ2-6 TRBV7-2 CASRKSSGANSGANVLTF
TRBD1 TRBJ1-6 TRBV25-1 CASSVTGDNSPLHF
- TRBJ1-5 TRBV20-1 CSARGVVGASNQPQHF
- TRBJ1-1 TRBV12-3/TRBV12-4 CASSFESGVNTEAFF
TRBD2 TRBJ2-6 TRBV7-3 CASSLVGGDNVLTF
TRBD2 TRBJ2-7 TRBV20-1 CSAPRDRSGSTREQYF
- TRBJ2-2 TRBV12-3/TRBV12-4 CASSLQGPGELFF
- TRBJ2-7 TRBV5-1 CASSSRQGWLADSYEQYF
- TRBJ2-7 TRBV20-1 CSAGQSSYEQYF
TRBD1 TRBJ1-5 TRBV20-1 CSARGPSHRGKGQPQHF
- TRBJ2-3 TRBV7-2 CASSFWASTDTQYF
- TRBJ1-2 TRBV6-5 CASSYWGGGYTF
TRBD1 TRBJ1-3 TRBV25-1 CASSEGNRGGNTIYF
TRBD1 TRBJ2-7 TRBV2 CASKRDRAYEQYF
- TRBJ2-3 TRBV9 CASSVATGRTDTQYF
TRBD1 TRBJ2-7 TRBV20-1 CSANTGAISYEQYF
- TRBJ2-7 TRBV25-1 CASTPTYEQYF
- TRBJ1-1 TRBV19 CASSIGQSHTEAFF
TRBD1 TRBJ1-5 TRBV28 CASGTVSAQPQHF
- TRBJ2-3 TRBV7-2 CASSLARASAYTQYF
- TRBJ2-5 TRBV7-2 CASSWWNQETQYF
- TRBJ1-3 TRBV12-5 CASGLLLQGPGNTIYF
TRBD1 TRBJ2-7 TRBV11-2 CASSPRDRGSYEQCF
TRBD1 TRBJ1-2 TRBV7-9 CASSLGTGAYGYTF
TRBD1 TRBJ1-1 TRBV7-2 CASSGRGQATEAFF
TRBD1 TRBJ1-1 TRBV19 CASSTPTGAGAMNTEAFF
- TRBJ1-6 TRBV6-5 CASSGDGPSSYNSPLHF
- TRBJ1-4 TRBV20-1 CSASSEREGEKLFF
TRBD1 TRBJ2-2 TRBV7-9 CASSLTGGDTGELFF
TRBD1 TRBJ2-2 TRBV13 CASRRTGTGGFGELFF
- TRBJ2-1 TRBV7-3 CASSLFGRGDEQFF
- TRBJ1-1 TRBV19 CASSMAVNTEAFF
TRBD1 TRBJ2-5 TRBV7-9 CASSSATGPKETQYF
- TRBJ1-4 TRBV6-5 CASRELTTNEKLFF
- TRBJ2-5 TRBV5-4 CASSPARTGGGETQYF
- TRBJ2-2 TRBV7-2 CASSQDKDTNTGELFF
- TRBJ1-5 TRBV2 CASSYVGGPNQPQHF
- TRBJ1-2 TRBV24-1 CATSDPTDGLYGYTF